This TCR beta chain originates from a study of post-analysis software for immune sequencing data. Turning to the study itself: Patients with relapsing-remitting, secondary progressive and progressive-relapsing multiple sclerosis courses were all represented.

Built from TCR beta cDNA, the libraries had unique molecular identifiers in them. Input populations of about 1 to 11 million T cells gave rise to around 480,000 cDNA molecules. TCRdb redid the calling of the PCR reads with MiXCR, one entry per CDR3 protein. The sample has roughly 730,000 distinct CDR3 sequences; roughly 27% are singletons. From germline, CDR1 is DFQATT and CDR2 SNEGSKA (reference sequence). This CDR3 contains 15 residues. V shed 3 bases and J 1 base; nucleotides not matched to a gene: 5. This clonotype has ten or more counts. The antigen is not known. Whole-study findings and limits: Patients with multiple sclerosis recorded significantly lower normalized Chao1 diversity than controls, the study found. The five TRBV segments detected at higher frequency in patients than in controls included TRBV5-6, TRBV5-1 and TRBV20-1.

The sequence was obtained from a girl under 18 with multiple sclerosis. The sequencing sample was made of blood. The genes are TRBV20-1 and TRBJ2-3; 9 bases align to TRBD1. CDR3 bases: TGCAGTGCTAGCGGGACAGGGATACGCACAGATACGCAGTATTTT. Translation gives CSASGTGIRTDTQYF.